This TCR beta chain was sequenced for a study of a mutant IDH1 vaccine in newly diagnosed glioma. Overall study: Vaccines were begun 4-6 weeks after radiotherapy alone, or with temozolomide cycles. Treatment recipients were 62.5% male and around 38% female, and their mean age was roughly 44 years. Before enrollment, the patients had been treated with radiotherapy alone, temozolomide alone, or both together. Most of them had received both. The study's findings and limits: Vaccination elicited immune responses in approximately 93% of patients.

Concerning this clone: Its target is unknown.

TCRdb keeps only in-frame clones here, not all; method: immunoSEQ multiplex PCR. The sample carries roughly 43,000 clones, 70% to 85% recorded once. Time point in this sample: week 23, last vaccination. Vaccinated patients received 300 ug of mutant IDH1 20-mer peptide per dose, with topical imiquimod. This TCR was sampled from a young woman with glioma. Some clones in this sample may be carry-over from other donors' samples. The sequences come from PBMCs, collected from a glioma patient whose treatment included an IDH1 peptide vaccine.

Here the CDR3 reads CASSSPGGQHSGANVLTF. The DNA for the CDR3 is TGTGCCAGCAGCTCCCCGGGGGGACAGCACTCTGGGGCCAACGTCCTGACTTTC. J is TRBJ2-6 and V is TRBV11-2, with D perhaps being TRBD1 or TRBD2 (7 bases each). The germline V and J ends were trimmed by 4 bases and 0 bases, with 16 bases remaining between them. This CDR3 has 18 amino acids. Germline V lookup: CDR1 SGHAT, CDR2 FQNNGV.